The 5 T cell receptor beta chains presented below share a single source sample, sequenced in a study of breast tumors, draining lymph nodes, adjacent tissues. The lymph nodes were axillary draining lymph nodes from breast cancer patients. TCRdb ran MiXCR on the multiplex PCR reads and lists one entry per CDR3 protein. The repertoire holds some 110,000 distinct CDR3 sequences, with 30% as singletons. Input material: axillary lymph node tissue. These receptors all come from a female donor with breast cancer. Some clones in this sample may be carry-over from other donors' samples.

A word on this clonotype: This clone may be a read error of a much larger clone one base away. The chain carries TRBV20-1 and TRBJ2-1, with D perhaps matching TRBD2 (5 bases). Germline-derived CDR1 and CDR2 are DFQATT and SNEGSKA (reference sequence). This CDR3 has 12 amino acids. The CDR3 DNA sequence: TGCAGTGCATCGGACGCGGGCAATGAGCCGTTCTTC. It specifies CSASDAGNEPFF.

A word on this clonotype: A much larger clone lies one base from this, so it may be a read error. V gene TRBV6-2 or TRBV6-3 combines with J gene TRBJ1-5; possibly TRBD1 for D (5 bases). CDR3 length: 13 amino acids. CDR1 is MNHEY, CDR2 SVGEGT, per germline. The V end was cut by 4 bases, the J end by 2 bases, with 6 bases between. The CDR3: CASSWDCNQPQHF. CDR3 coding DNA: TGTGCCAGCAGTTGGGACTGCAATCAGCCCCAGCATTTT.

This clonotype was detected once. The genes are TRBV20-1 and TRBJ1-2; tentatively, D is TRBD1 (5 bases). The V and J ends lost 8 bases and 8 bases respectively, with 15 bases between them. This CDR3 has 11 amino acids. Germline loops: CDR1 DFQATT, CDR2 SNEGSKA (reference sequence). The CDR3 is CSTTRADGYTF. Here the CDR3 DNA reads TGCAGTACCACCAGGGCCGACGGCTACACCTTC.

The sample holds many counts of this clonotype. J is TRBJ2-7 and V is TRBV6-1, with TRBD2 as a possible D gene (5 bases). The CDR3 loop spans 16 amino acids. Trimming stripped 3 bases from V and 1 base from J, with 16 bases between. Germline assignment: CDR1 MNHNS and CDR2 SASEGT. The CDR3 loop reads CASSDVQGSGSYEQYF. CDR3 nucleotide sequence: TGTGCCAGCAGTGATGTACAAGGGAGTGGGTCCTACGAGCAGTACTTC.

This clonotype was detected many times. V usage is TRBV5-6 and J usage is TRBJ2-7; unclear D gene. Germline values: CDR1 SGHDT, CDR2 YYEEEE. V was cut by 2 bases and J by 0 bases, with 9 bases left in between. The CDR3 runs to 14 residues. CDR3 sequence reads: CASSFGGHSYEQYF. CDR3 coding DNA: TGTGCCAGCAGCTTTGGCGGCCACTCCTACGAGCAGTACTTC.